This TCR beta chain originates from a study of T cells in Graves' hyperthyroidism and ophthalmopathy. Points from the study as a whole: Most thyroid-expanded clonotypes above 0.001 were also found in blood.

RNA transcripts gave rise to amplified TCR beta CDR3 regions. With the HTBI primer set, the TCR CDR3 went through a first round of RT-PCR. TCRdb itself ran the multiplex PCR reads through MiXCR, one entry per CDR3 protein. The table has about 360,000 distinct CDR3 sequences, around 13% seen once. With V trimmed by 0 bases and J by 8 bases, 16 bases remained unmatched. The V gene's germline CDR1 is MNHEY and CDR2 SVGAGI. The CDR3 covers 19 residues. This clonotype was recorded a few times. The antigen is unknown. This clonotype originated in a woman under 30 with Graves' hyperthyroidism. The sample taken for sequencing was blood. The V gene is TRBV6-5, the J gene TRBJ2-2, with 9 bases identical to TRBD2. CDR3 region: CASSYSSLKLAGGAGELFF. The CDR3, as DNA: TGTGCCAGCAGTTACTCGTCATTGAAACTAGCGGGCGGGGCGGGGGAGCTGTTTTTT.